Presented here are 29 T cell receptor beta chains from one specimen sequenced in a study of T cells after yellow fever vaccination. Each CDR3 protein is one row after TCRdb ran MiXCR on the 5' RACE reads. Of hundreds of thousands of distinct CDR3 sequences in the sample, roughly a sixth were seen once. Here the sequenced sample was PBMCs, taken before the yellow fever booster vaccination. These receptors originate from a man aged 18 to 29 who received the YFV17D yellow fever vaccine.

The genes are TRBV27 and TRBJ1-2; unclear D gene. V dropped 4 bases and J dropped 4 bases, with 13 bases sitting between them. The germline CDR1 and CDR2 sequences are MNHEY and SMNVEV (reference sequence). There are 14 residues in the CDR3. The DNA of the CDR3 is TGTGCCAGCAGTTCCAGCAGAGCTATCTATGGCTACACCTTC. Protein: CASSSSRAIYGYTF.

A few counts support this clonotype. The chain uses TRBV19 and TRBJ2-3; TRBD1 matches 9 bases. Germline V gene lookup returns CDR1 LNHDA and CDR2 SQIVND (reference sequence). V lost 7 bases and J lost 1; bases outside the gene matches: 6. This CDR3 has 15 amino acids. The chain's CDR3 is CASTKGTGRTDTQYF. CDR3 bases: TGTGCCAGTACTAAGGGGACAGGGCGCACAGATACGCAGTATTTT.

The chain has TRBV7-8 and TRBJ2-5; possibly TRBD2 for D (6 bases). In germline, CDR1 is SGHVS, CDR2 FQNEAQ. The ends were cut back, 5 bases at V and 2 bases at J, with 18 bases in the middle. This CDR3 contains 16 residues. The CDR3 nucleotides read TGTGCCAGCAGCGCCAAACGACCCGGGACTCAAGAGACCCAGTACTTC. It is translated as CASSAKRPGTQETQYF. The complete variable domain, with remaining parts taken from reference TRBV7-8 and TRBJ2-5, reads GAGVSQSPRYKVAKRGQDVALRCDPISGHVSLFWYQQALGQGPEFLTYFQNEAQLDKSGLPSDRFFAERPEGSVSTLKIQRTQQEDSAVYLCASSAKRPGTQETQYFGPGTRLLVL.

The chain uses TRBV6-5 and TRBJ2-7, with TRBD1 as a possible D gene (6 bases). The CDR3 contains 14 residues. Between the trimmed V and J ends, which lost 0 bases and 4 bases, there was a span of 10 bases. Germline V gene sequence: CDR1 MNHEY, CDR2 SVGAGI. CDR3 nucleotides: TGTGCCAGCAGTTACTCGATAGGGGGATACGAGCAGTACGTC. Protein: CASSYSIGGYEQYV.

The genes are TRBV11-1 and TRBJ2-3, with 7 bases identical to TRBD1. The CDR3 is 14 amino acids. J gave up 4 bases and V 2 bases, and 3 bases lay outside the gene matches. Germline V gene sequence: CDR1 SGHAT, CDR2 FQDESV (reference sequence). CDR3 amino acids: CASSLSGTADTQYF. The CDR3 DNA reads as TGTGCCAGCAGCTTAAGTGGGACAGCAGATACGCAGTATTTT.

This clonotype has more than one count but fewer than ten. The V gene is TRBV7-9, the J gene TRBJ2-6; TRBD1 is a possible D gene (5 bases). Trimming shortened V by 2 bases and J by 0 bases, and 14 bases separated the two germline ends. CDR3 length: 18 residues. Per germline, CDR1 SEHNR and CDR2 FQNEAQ (reference sequence). The CDR3 sequence is CASSLFGHEPSGANVLTF. CDR3 coding DNA: TGTGCCAGCAGCTTATTTGGACATGAGCCCTCTGGGGCCAACGTCCTGACTTTC. The variable domain in full, completed from reference TRBV7-9 and TRBJ2-6, reads DTGVSQNPRHKITKRGQNVTFRCDPISEHNRLYWYRQTLGQGPEFLTYFQNEAQLEKSRLLSDRFSAERPKGSFSTLEIQRTEQGDSAMYLCASSLFGHEPSGANVLTFGAGSRLTVL.

This clonotype has just a few counts. The CDR3 coding sequence is TGCGCCAGCAGCCCGGGGTTGGCAGATACGCAGTATTTT. Its protein is CASSPGLADTQYF. The V and J genes are TRBV5-1 and TRBJ2-3; TRBD2 might be the D (5 bases). V was clipped by 4 bases and J by 4 bases, with 10 bases between them. CDR1 and CDR2 (germline): SGHRS, YFSETQ. The CDR3 extends over 13 amino acids.

The chain employs TRBV11-3 and TRBJ2-2; D call uncertain. The length of the CDR3 is 13 residues. The V gene lost 3 bases and the J gene lost 4 bases, with 6 bases spanning the gap. Germline loops: CDR1 SGHNT, CDR2 YENEEA. CDR3 bases: TGTGCCAGCAGCTTCGAGGCCACCGGGGAGCTGTTTTTT. Amino acid sequence: CASSFEATGELFF. The whole variable domain, remainder taken from reference TRBV11-3 and TRBJ2-2, is EAGVVQSPRYKIIEKKQPVAFWCNPISGHNTLYWYLQNLGQGPELLIRYENEEAVDDSQLPKDRFSAERLKGVDSTLKIQPAELGDSAVYLCASSFEATGELFFGEGSRLTVL.

The sample holds a few counts of this clonotype. The chain recombines TRBV6-5 with TRBJ2-3; D remains ambiguous. Trimming removed 7 bases at V and 4 bases at J, with 6 bases between. This CDR3 comprises 11 residues. The germline CDR1 and CDR2 sequences are MNHEY and SVGAGI. The chain's CDR3 is CASTIADTQYF. CDR3 DNA sequence: TGTGCCAGCACCATAGCAGATACGCAGTATTTT.

This chain joins TRBV12-3 or TRBV12-4 and TRBJ2-2, with D hard to call. This CDR3 is built from 14 residues. The ends were cut back, 8 bases at V and 2 bases at J, with 12 bases in the middle. In DNA, the CDR3 is TGTGCCAGCTTCGGACCGTCAAACACCGGGGAGCTGTTTTTT. Translated: CASFGPSNTGELFF.

This chain links TRBV12-3 or TRBV12-4 with TRBJ2-7, with D perhaps matching TRBD2 (5 bases). The CDR3 length is 14 residues. Between the trimmed V and J ends, which lost 6 bases and 2 bases, there was a span of 14 bases. The CDR3 loop reads CASSEGGGTYEQYV. DNA for the CDR3: TGTGCCAGCAGCGAGGGCGGAGGAACCTACGAGCAGTACGTC.

This clonotype has a count of ten or more. The rearrangement links TRBV5-8 to TRBJ2-5, with a tentative D call TRBD1 (6 bases). This CDR3 has 13 amino acids. The germline gives CDR1 SGHTS, CDR2 YDEGEE. V lost 4 bases to trimming and J lost 3 bases, with 10 bases between them. CDR3 nucleotide sequence: TGTGCCAGCAGCCGACGGACAGAAGAGACCCAGTACTTC. Protein: CASSRRTEETQYF. The variable domain in full, with the rest retrieved from reference TRBV5-8 and TRBJ2-5, is EAGVTQSPTHLIKTRGQQATLRCSPISGHTSVYWYQQALGLGLQFLLWYDEGEERNRGNFPPRFSGRQFPNYSSELNVNALELEDSALYLCASSRRTEETQYFGPGTRLLVL.

V gene TRBV5-3 combines with J gene TRBJ2-7; no clear D gene. TRBV5-3 carries the ORF label, with uncertain function. Between the trimmed V and J ends, which lost 8 bases and 8 bases, there was a span of 23 bases. The CDR3 spans 14 residues. In DNA, the CDR3 is TGTGCCAGTCCCCCTCGGCCCGGCATTCACAAGCAGTACTTC. It encodes CASPPRPGIHKQYF.

This chain uses TRBV7-9 with TRBJ1-1; the D is unclear. V lost 0 bases and J lost 2, with 4 bases in between. Germline assignment: CDR1 SEHNR and CDR2 FQNEAQ (reference sequence). This CDR3 region has 13 residues. The CDR3: CASSLAHNTEAFF. The DNA of the CDR3 is TGTGCCAGCAGCTTAGCTCACAACACTGAAGCTTTCTTT.

In its sample, this clonotype was seen a few times. The rearrangement joins TRBV5-6 to TRBJ1-6; 8 bases are a match to TRBD1. The CDR3 has 14 amino acids. V lost 6 bases, J lost 9 bases, and 8 bases stayed unmatched. CDR1 is SGHDT and CDR2 is YYEEEE in the germline V gene. CDR3: CASTLTGVTSPLHF. DNA for the CDR3: TGTGCCAGCACGCTGACAGGGGTGACTTCACCCCTCCACTTT.

This clonotype has just a few counts. Since the CDR3 does not end with the conserved phenylalanine or tryptophan, this likely comes from a read error. The DNA is omitted, as the CDR3 cannot be located on it reliably, and the CDR3 follows TCRdb's listing. The gene calls are TRBV20-1 and TRBJ1-1; TRBD1, as called in the table, went unchecked against the DNA. Including both end residues, the CDR3 is 10 amino acids long. CDR1 DFQATT and CDR2 SNEGSKA come from the germline V gene (reference sequence). CDR3 protein: CSAGDHRVKV.

The table lists this clonotype with many counts. The V gene is TRBV12-3 or TRBV12-4, the J gene TRBJ2-2; weak D call: TRBD1 (5 bases). V lost 2 bases and J 0 bases, leaving 7 bases between the germline ends. This CDR3 has 15 residues. This CDR3 is CASSLQGTNTGELFF. CDR3 nucleotides: TGTGCCAGCAGTTTACAGGGTACGAACACCGGGGAGCTGTTTTTT.

This clonotype has at least ten counts. The genes are TRBV13 and TRBJ2-3; D not certain. Germline V gene sequence: CDR1 PRHDT, CDR2 FYEKMQ (reference sequence). The CDR3 sequence is 11 residues long. V lost 2 bases, J lost 13 bases, and 10 bases lay in between. The CDR3 is CASSLNGPEYF. The CDR3 DNA sequence: TGTGCCAGCAGCTTAAATGGTCCGGAGTATTTT. The complete variable domain, with remaining parts taken from reference TRBV13 and TRBJ2-3, reads AAGVIQSPRHLIKEKRETATLKCYPIPRHDTVYWYQQGPGQDPQFLISFYEKMQSDKGSIPDRFSAQQFSDYHSELNMSSLELGDSALYFCASSLNGPEYFGPGTRLTVL.

This clonotype was seen repeatedly, ten times or more. The CDR3 DNA is TGTGCCAGCAAGTTGGGCCCAAGGGTGTCACCCCTCCACTTT. Residues: CASKLGPRVSPLHF. The chain combines TRBV28 with TRBJ1-6; D gene ambiguous. This CDR3 is 14 amino acids long. Trimming took 7 bases from V and 10 from J, leaving 17 bases between them. Germline CDR1 MDHEN, CDR2 SYDVKM.

This clonotype was counted a few times. This sequence joins TRBV3-1 and TRBJ2-1; no definite D call. The V and J ends lost 0 bases and 9 bases respectively, with 6 bases between them. This CDR3 is built from 12 residues. CDR1 LGHDT and CDR2 YNNKEL come from the germline V gene (reference sequence). The DNA of the CDR3 is TGTGCCAGCAGCCAAGATATGGGTGAGCAGTTCTTC. As protein: CASSQDMGEQFF.

The CDR3 region is CASSYDRGAILNSGANVLTF. In nucleotides, the CDR3 is TGCGCCAGCAGCTACGACAGGGGGGCAATACTTAATTCTGGGGCCAACGTCCTGACTTTC. The genes are TRBV5-1 and TRBJ2-6, with TRBD1 matching 9 bases. CDR1 and CDR2 from the germline V gene are SGHRS and YFSETQ. The CDR3 consists of 20 residues. V lost 3 bases, J lost 1 base, and 14 bases stayed unmatched.

J is TRBJ2-1 and V is TRBV7-3; TRBD1 is a possible D gene (5 bases). CDR3 length: 15 amino acids. V lost 3 bases and J 9 bases, leaving 18 bases between the germline ends. Germline V gene lookup returns CDR1 SGHTA and CDR2 FQGTGA. The CDR3 coding sequence is TGTGCCAGCAGCTTGCGCCAGGGTACGTCGGGTGAGCAGTTCTTC. Translation gives CASSLRQGTSGEQFF.

The J gene is TRBJ2-1, the V gene TRBV10-1; D is perhaps TRBD1 (5 bases). The CDR3 contains 14 residues. With 6 bases removed from V and 8 bases from J, the gap between germline ends came to 17 bases. Germline V CDR1 and CDR2: WNHNN, SYGVQD (reference sequence). The CDR3 nucleotides are TGCGCCAGCAGACAAACCCAGGGAATCGATGAGCAGTTCTTC. Protein: CASRQTQGIDEQFF.

The chain couples TRBV4-2 to TRBJ2-5; 8 bases are shared with TRBD2. Trimming at V came to 1 base and at J to 5 bases, leaving 9 bases not matched to a gene. The CDR3 consists of 16 residues. CDR1 is LGHNA, CDR2 YNFKEQ, per germline. The CDR3: CASSQGGGGGRETQYF. The CDR3 bases are TGTGCCAGCAGCCAAGGTGGCGGCGGGGGGAGGGAGACCCAGTACTTC.

This chain links TRBV21-1 with TRBJ2-4; TRBD1, the table's D call, lacks a check against the DNA. TRBV21-1 is termed a pseudogene. The CDR3 runs 16 residues. CDR3: CASSKDPWGAKNIQYF. The CDR3 DNA follows: TGTGCCAGCAGCAAAGATCCGTGGGGGGCCAAAAACATTCAGTACTTC.

The chain employs TRBV5-1 and TRBJ2-2; D ambiguous. Trimming pared 4 bases from V and 3 bases from J, leaving 13 bases between. Germline V gene sequence: CDR1 SGHRS, CDR2 YFSETQ. The length of the CDR3 is 15 residues. The CDR3 loop reads CASSLDLTDTGELFF. The DNA of the CDR3 is TGCGCCAGCAGCCTAGACCTAACGGACACCGGGGAGCTGTTTTTT.

The chain has TRBV12-3 or TRBV12-4 and TRBJ2-5, with D perhaps matching TRBD2 (6 bases). The length of the CDR3 is 14 residues. V dropped 6 bases and J dropped 4 bases, with 15 bases sitting between them. CDR3 sequence (DNA): TGTGCCAGCAGGTTACAAGTGGGGGGAGAGACCCAGTACTTC. Protein sequence: CASRLQVGGETQYF.

The chain is built from TRBV4-3 and TRBJ2-1; 8 bases align to TRBD2. The trim removed 4 bases at V and 13 bases at J, leaving 6 bases unmatched. The CDR3 is 12 amino acids. CDR1 and CDR2 (germline): LGHNA, YSLEER. The CDR3 DNA reads as TGCGCCAGCAGCCTACCAGCGGGAGCTCAGTTCTTC. Translating it yields CASSLPAGAQFF.

The table lists this clonotype with a few counts. The chain carries TRBV20-1 and TRBJ2-4; D is uncertain. CDR1 is DFQATT and CDR2 is SNEGSKA in the germline V gene (reference sequence). The CDR3 consists of 15 residues. V was shortened by 0 bases and J by 0 bases, with 9 bases between the two germline ends. The CDR3 DNA reads TGCAGTGCTAGAGATGGAGCCGAAGCCAAAAACATTCAGTACTTC. Translated, it gives CSARDGAEAKNIQYF.